This TCR beta chain was sequenced for a study of T cell repertoires in cytomegalovirus infection (dated by TCRdb to about 2019). Context from the whole study: Because public TCR beta signatures pointed to carriage of CMV infection together with the matching HLA type, the HLA type of each donor mattered for the analysis.

Broader findings and caveats from the paper: The ex vivo response was dominated by HLA-C-restricted CMV-specific TCR beta clonotypes, and the single most frequent clonotype in two of eight donors was supplied by these HLA-C-restricted clonotypes. Cumulative frequency of public TCR beta family members discriminated carriers of CMV infection plus the relevant HLA type in this cohort and an independent approximately 340-donor cohort.

For sequencing, an Illumina HiSeq 1500 was employed. TCRdb reworked the public reads: Q25 trimming with fastp, MiXCR clone assembly, productive beta chains retained. Rows matching on CDR3 protein sequence are summarized as one entry with the most common DNA and genes. Recorded for this sample are 290,000 or so distinct CDR3 sequences; around 9.1% of them occurred a single time. Jointly, the top ten make up around 2.5% of the sample. Per the germline V gene, SGHRS is the CDR1 and YFSETQ is the CDR2. V gives up 4 bases and J gives up 10 bases, and the segment between their germline ends measures 15 bases. The CDR3 starts with the cysteine, ends with the phenylalanine, and has 13 residues. Solely the CDR3 DNA is kept, with 39 bases framed from the first base. The table lists this clonotype with a few counts. Its specific antigen is unknown. Base qualities were left out, and no much larger clone turns up one base away.

This receptor was obtained from a human donor in good health (CMV status not recorded). Some clones in this sample may be carry-over from other donors' samples. The sample taken for sequencing was PBMCs. The chain is made from TRBV5-1 and TRBJ2-1; the D gene is possibly TRBD1, with 6 bases matching. The CDR3: CASSEAGAREQFF. The DNA sequence follows: TGCGCCAGCAGCGAGGCAGGGGCCCGAGAGCAGTTCTTC.